The present entry profiles one T cell receptor (beta chain) with its context. Its antigen is unidentified. Trimming pared 5 bases from V and 0 bases from J, leaving 7 bases between. Germline CDR1 reads MNHEY; CDR2 reads SMNVEV (reference sequence). The CDR3 is made up of 13 amino acids. TCRdb's table, derived via immunoSEQ multiplex PCR, lists solely in-frame clones and lacks some. Of 100,000 to 150,000 clones in the sample, about 87% were seen once. The sample comes from a study of cytomegalovirus exposure and HLA in healthy donors. Across the whole study: The 100 to 150 validation repertoires were reported in a later analysis to have been generated on the same platform as the approximately 700 first-cohort repertoires.

Study outcomes and limitations: That first-cohort TCR clusters tended to co-occur in the 95 to 150 validation repertoires was found in a later analysis. Specific recognition of CMV antigens was confirmed in vitro for a few chains (all CMV-associated).

What was sequenced was PBMCs. This receptor was taken from a young woman in good health and CMV-seronegative. This chain connects TRBV27 to TRBJ1-1, with D hard to call. CDR3 nucleotides: TGTGCCAGCAGTAGAGGGTTGAACACTGAAGCTTTCTTT. Amino acid sequence: CASSRGLNTEAFF.